The text below deals with one TCR beta chain. This sample stems from a study of shared clonotypes between healthy human individuals. Positive CCR7 selection of CD45RO-negative cells yielded the naive CD8 cells, and terminally differentiated effector memory CD45RA+ cells were excluded. The CDR3 runs 15 residues. CDR1 and CDR2 (germline): MDHEN, SYDVKM. V was clipped by 4 bases and J by 6 bases, with 19 bases between them. Using immunoSEQ multiplex PCR, the repertoire was profiled, and TCRdb retains in-frame clones only, with some absent. The sample includes 800,000 or so clones, about 96% of them seen just once.

The clonotype comes from a man under 40 in good health. Material for sequencing was naive CD8+ T cells sorted from blood. This sequence joins TRBV28 and TRBJ2-7; D might be TRBD1 (5 bases). Here the CDR3 DNA reads TGTGCCAGCAGTTCATTACAGGTCAGGGCTCGCGAGCAGTACTTC. Translation gives CASSSLQVRAREQYF.